This passage covers 20 T cell receptor beta chains from one sample sequenced in a study of T cells after yellow fever vaccination. TCRdb reprocessed the 5' RACE reads with MiXCR, giving one entry per CDR3 protein. The sample has about 330,000 distinct CDR3 sequences, over 3.5% seen once. Material: PBMCs, obtained 5 days after the yellow fever booster vaccination. The receptors here all came from a man aged 18 to 35 who received the YFV17D yellow fever vaccine.

A few counts support this clonotype. The chain carries TRBV12-3 or TRBV12-4 and TRBJ1-2, with D hard to call. V shed 7 bases and J shed 1 base, with 19 bases lying between them. This CDR3 is built from 16 residues. CDR3 amino acids: CASTLDGRAYNYGYTF. The CDR3 DNA is TGTGCCAGCACCCTCGATGGGAGGGCTTATAACTATGGCTACACCTTC.

The sample holds many counts of this clonotype. V is TRBV20-1 and J is TRBJ2-2; D is unresolved. V was shortened by 3 bases and J by 1 base, with 6 bases between the two germline ends. Germline V gives CDR1 DFQATT, CDR2 SNEGSKA (reference sequence). The length of the CDR3 is 13 residues. The CDR3 sequence: CSARTQNTGELFF. The CDR3 nucleotides read TGCAGTGCTAGGACGCAGAACACCGGGGAGCTGTTTTTT.

This chain links TRBV7-9 with TRBJ1-1, with TRBD1 as a possible D gene (6 bases). From germline, CDR1 is SEHNR and CDR2 FQNEAQ (reference sequence). The CDR3 covers 13 residues. V dropped 0 bases and J dropped 11 bases, with 13 bases sitting between them. Here the CDR3 reads CASSLAGHGGAFF. The CDR3 bases are TGTGCCAGCAGCTTAGCGGGACACGGGGGGGCTTTCTTT.

The chain recombines TRBV12-3 or TRBV12-4 with TRBJ2-4; no reliable D call. Trimming removed 3 bases at V and 4 bases at J, with 7 bases between. The length of the CDR3 is 13 residues. The CDR3 here is CASSLNGKNIQYF. The CDR3 DNA is TGTGCCAGCAGTTTGAACGGAAAAAACATTCAGTACTTC.

Comment on this clonotype: A much larger clone lies a single base off, so this may be a read error. CDR3 sequence: CTSRATSLDTQYF. CDR3 nucleotides: TGCACCAGCCGGGCTACATCGTTAGATACGCAGTATTTT. The chain carries TRBV5-1 and TRBJ2-3; D unresolved. The V gene's germline CDR1 is SGHRS and CDR2 YFSETQ. The CDR3 runs 13 residues.

About this clonotype: One end of the junction varies from germline; a read error may be responsible. The chain uses TRBV7-2 and TRBJ1-2, with a tentative D call TRBD1 (5 bases). CDR1 is SGHTA, CDR2 FQGNSA, per germline. The CDR3 runs 15 residues. The CDR3, as DNA: TGTGCCAGCAGCGTAGCCTACGGGACGGATTATGGCTACACCTTC. It encodes CASSVAYGTDYGYTF.

This clonotype was picked up a small number of times. The rearrangement joins TRBV12-3 or TRBV12-4 to TRBJ2-7, with 7 bases matching TRBD2. The ends lost 6 bases at V and 5 bases at J; junction bases unmatched: 4. The CDR3 spans 12 residues. CDR3 nucleotide sequence: TGTGCCAGCAGAGGGAGGGTAAACGAGCAGTACTTC. Translation gives CASRGRVNEQYF.

V gene TRBV5-6 combines with J gene TRBJ2-4; no firm D call. V lost 0 bases to trimming and J lost 0 bases, with 7 bases between them. Per the germline V gene, CDR1 is SGHDT and CDR2 is YYEEEE. This CDR3 region has 15 residues. For the CDR3, the DNA is TGTGCCAGCAGCTTGGTGTGGGGAGCCAAAAACATTCAGTACTTC. As protein: CASSLVWGAKNIQYF.

In its sample, this clonotype was seen many times. J is TRBJ2-7 and V is TRBV28; 8 positions agree with TRBD1. J was trimmed by 4 bases and V by 5 bases; bases with no gene match: 10. CDR3 size: 15 residues. Per the germline V gene, CDR1 is MDHEN and CDR2 is SYDVKM. The DNA for the CDR3 is TGTGCCAGCAGTGAATCGGGGACAGGCCTTTACGAGCAGTACGTC. This codes for CASSESGTGLYEQYV.

The chain couples TRBV7-2 to TRBJ2-7, with TRBD1 identical over 8 bases. V dropped 6 bases and J dropped 2; count of bases not matched to a gene: 9. The germline V gene has CDR1 SGHTA and CDR2 FQGNSA. This CDR3 comprises 15 residues. CDR3 amino acids: CASSLAGQGTYEQYF. CDR3 DNA sequence: TGTGCCAGCAGTCTAGCAGGACAGGGAACCTACGAGCAGTACTTC.

This clonotype was recorded a few times. The genes are TRBV28 and TRBJ2-3; 9 nucleotides line up with TRBD1. V lost 1 base and J lost 0; bases outside the gene matches: 5. Looked up from germline, CDR1 is MDHEN and CDR2 is SYDVKM. The CDR3 is made up of 17 amino acids. The CDR3 reads CASSLYLGQGSTDTQYF. The CDR3 region has the DNA TGTGCCAGCAGTTTATACCTCGGACAGGGGAGCACAGATACGCAGTATTTT.

This clonotype was observed a handful of times. This sequence joins TRBV6-6 and TRBJ1-5; a possible D gene is TRBD1 (6 bases). CDR3 size: 15 residues. Germline CDR1 and CDR2: MNHNY and SVGAGI (reference sequence). Trimming left V 10 bases short and J 2 bases short, with 18 bases between. The CDR3 DNA reads TGTGCCACCCAGCGTGGGGGCATGGGCAATCAGCCCCAGCATTTT. Translation gives CATQRGGMGNQPQHF.

The V gene is TRBV19, the J gene TRBJ1-1; D call uncertain. Germline CDR1 LNHDA, CDR2 SQIVND (reference sequence). V lost 7 bases and J lost 0, with 9 bases in between. This CDR3 contains 13 residues. The CDR3 reads CASTLGLNTEAFF. The CDR3 coding sequence is TGTGCCAGTACCCTGGGCCTGAACACTGAAGCTTTCTTT.

This chain uses TRBV19 with TRBJ1-1, with 7 bases matching TRBD1. The CDR3 extends over 15 amino acids. J was trimmed by 1 base and V by 6 bases; bases with no gene match: 8. The V gene's germline CDR1 is LNHDA and CDR2 SQIVND (reference sequence). In nucleotides, the CDR3 is TGTGCCAGTAGATGGGTACAGGGGACGAACACTGAAGCTTTCTTT. Its translation: CASRWVQGTNTEAFF.

This clonotype showed up many times. The rearrangement uses TRBV20-1 and TRBJ2-1; TRBD2 matches at 13 bases. Germline CDR1 is DFQATT and CDR2 is SNEGSKA (reference sequence). Trimming took 6 bases from V and 4 from J; bases not matched to a gene: 9. The CDR3 has 16 amino acids. As DNA, the CDR3 is TGCAGTGCCACCACCCTACTAGCGGGGGGGTACAATGAGCAGTTCTTC. It codes for CSATTLLAGGYNEQFF.

This clonotype was seen only a few times. The chain employs TRBV27 and TRBJ1-4; D remains unclear. This CDR3 contains 15 residues. Trimming cost V 8 bases and J 2 bases, with 15 bases left between them. Germline V CDR1 and CDR2: MNHEY, SMNVEV (reference sequence). Here the CDR3 DNA reads TGTGCCAGCCGCCCCTCGGGTTGGACTAATGAAAAACTGTTTTTT. Amino acids: CASRPSGWTNEKLFF.

The sample holds a few counts of this clonotype. The chain couples TRBV11-2 to TRBJ2-3; 7 nucleotides match TRBD1. The CDR3 consists of 16 residues. Germline V lookup: CDR1 SGHAT, CDR2 FQNNGV. The V gene end was trimmed by 8 bases and the J gene end by 1 base; junction bases not matched to a gene: 12. In DNA, the CDR3 is TGTGCCAGCGGATCGACAGGGAGCGCGCGCACAGATACGCAGTATTTT. Protein sequence: CASGSTGSARTDTQYF.

The table lists this clonotype with a few counts. The gene calls are TRBV21-1 and TRBJ2-1; the DNA was not used to check the table's D call, TRBD1. TRBV21-1 is classified as a pseudogene. The CDR3 is 16 residues long. The CDR3 region has the DNA TGTGCCAGCAGCAGTCCACCGGGACAGTCCTACAATGAGCAGTTCTTC. This translates into CASSSPPGQSYNEQFF.

This clonotype was counted a single time. The rearrangement links TRBV7-9 to TRBJ2-1; D gene uncertain. This CDR3 has 13 amino acids. V was clipped by 5 bases and J by 10 bases, with 15 bases between them. Germline V lookup: CDR1 SEHNR, CDR2 FQNEAQ (reference sequence). In DNA, the CDR3 is TGTGCCAGCAGCAATCGACTGGCCATCGAGCAGTTCTTC. Residues: CASSNRLAIEQFF. Complete variable domain (other parts from reference TRBV7-9 and TRBJ2-1): DTGVSQNPRHKITKRGQNVTFRCDPISEHNRLYWYRQTLGQGPEFLTYFQNEAQLEKSRLLSDRFSAERPKGSFSTLEIQRTEQGDSAMYLCASSNRLAIEQFFGPGTRLTVL.

V gene TRBV7-2 combines with J gene TRBJ2-2; no definite D call. V dropped 7 bases and J dropped 1 base, with 10 bases sitting between them. The CDR3 is made up of 14 amino acids. Germline values: CDR1 SGHTA, CDR2 FQGNSA. In DNA form, the CDR3 reads TGTGCCAGCACCATCCTAGGGAACACCGGGGAGCTGTTTTTT. Its translation: CASTILGNTGELFF.